This T cell receptor beta chain was obtained from a study of post-analysis software for immune sequencing data. The overall study: Several disease courses (relapsing-remitting, secondary progressive and progressive-relapsing) of multiple sclerosis were included.

Germline CDR1 is DFQATT and CDR2 is SNEGSKA (reference sequence). The CDR3 runs 16 residues. The V end lost 1 base, the J end lost 2 bases, and 18 bases lay between the germline ends. A remark on this clonotype: The antigen is undetermined.

TCR beta libraries were prepared from cDNA with unique molecular identifiers. Input of roughly 0.95 to 10 million T cells yielded a few hundred thousand cDNA molecules. TCRdb itself ran the PCR reads through MiXCR, one entry per CDR3 protein. This table holds 820,000 or so distinct CDR3 sequences, roughly half found once. Study-wide findings and caveats: When patients were compared with controls, about five TRBV segments were more frequent, TRBV5-6, TRBV5-1 and TRBV20-1 among them. Pronounced co-clustering by F measure was evident among identically batched samples. Multiple sclerosis patients showed significantly lower normalized Chao1 diversity than controls did.

This sequence joins TRBV20-1 and TRBJ2-7; D remains unclear. The sequence was collected from a girl between 5 and 17 years old with multiple sclerosis. Sample: blood. The CDR3 sequence is CSARARAQQPPYEQYF. The CDR3 nucleotides are TGCAGTGCTAGAGCTAGGGCACAGCAGCCCCCCTACGAGCAGTACTTC.